These T cell receptor delta chains were read from a single sample in a study of Vδ1+ human thymocytes. TCRdb reprocessed the multiplex PCR reads through CATT. The sample lists around 20,000 delta-chain clones, roughly 8% occurring once. The source material was Vdelta1+ gamma-delta thymocytes from the thymus. Every receptor here comes from a child less than two years old who had congenital heart surgery. Both conserved end residues are part of each CDR3. The order of the fields is J gene, V gene, CDR3 length, clone size, D gene, CDR3 DNA, CDR3 protein. The D gene is left open where the match is weak. Expanded clones get a size class; other rows say once, few or many, or leave the size out.

TRDJ1 | TRAV29/DV5 | 19 | few | TRDD3 | TGTGCAGCAAGCGCAGCGCTTGTACTGGGGGATACTTCCACCGATAAACTCATCTTT | CAASAALVLGDTSTDKLIF
TRDJ1 | TRDV1 | 19 | . | TRDD2 | TGTGCTCTTGGGGAACCGGCCTTCCTCCTTGAATCGTACACCGATAAACTCATCTTT | CALGEPAFLLESYTDKLIF
TRDJ1 | TRDV1 | 18 | few | TRDD3 | TGTGCTCTTGGGGAACTAGTGGATACTGGGGGATACAGGAGTAAACTCATCTTT | CALGELVDTGGYRSKLIF
TRDJ1 | TRDV1 | 19 | few | . | TGTGCTCTTGGGAAATTCCTACGACGGGATAAGGAGTACACCGATAAACTCATCTTT | CALGKFLRRDKEYTDKLIF
TRDJ1 | TRDV1 | 21 | . | TRDD3 | TGTGCTCTTGGGGAACCCCCAATCTGGGGGATACCGATGGGGTACACCGATAAACTCATCTTT | CALGEPPIWGIPMGYTDKLIF
TRDJ1 | TRDV1 | 19 | . | . | TGTGCTCTTGCCTGCTCAACGGCTCCGGGTGGGGAGTACACCGATAAACTCATCTTT | CALACSTAPGGEYTDKLIF
TRDJ1 | TRDV1 | 18 | . | . | TGTGCTCTTGGGGTTCCTTCCGTGCCCCTTGGCTACACCGATAAACTCATCTTT | CALGVPSVPLGYTDKLIF
TRDJ1 | TRDV1 | 17 | few | . | TGTGCTCTTGGGGAACTAGTCACCTGGCCCTACACCGATAAACTCATCTTT | CALGELVTWPYTDKLIF
TRDJ1 | TRDV1 | 19 | . | TRDD3 | TGTGCTCTTGGGCCGCTACCTACTTGGGGGATAGGGGGCACCGATAAACTCATCTTT | CALGPLPTWGIGGTDKLIF
TRDJ1 | TRDV1 | 18 | . | TRDD3 | TGTGCTCTTGGGGACTACTGGGGGATCCCCCCGTACACCGATAAACTCATCTTT | CALGDYWGIPPYTDKLIF
TRDJ1 | TRDV1 | 19 | . | . | TGTGCTCTTGGGGAACCCGACTCGTGGGGCCATCCGGGGTGGGGTAAACTCATCTTT | CALGEPDSWGHPGWGKLIF
TRDJ1 | TRDV1 | 20 | . | TRDD3 | TGTGCTCTTGGGGAACGGGATAGTGCGGGGGATACTCGCGTCACCGATAAACTCATCTTT | CALGERDSAGDTRVTDKLIF
TRDJ1 | TRDV1 | 20 | few | TRDD3 | TGTGCTCTTGGGGAACAGGAGGACTACGCCGTACTGGGGATAAGCCCCAAACTCATCTTT | CALGEQEDYAVLGISPKLIF
TRDJ1 | TRDV1 | 18 | few | . | TGTGCTCTTGGGGAACTCCTTATTGGGGTCTCGTACACCGATAAACTCATCTTT | CALGELLIGVSYTDKLIF
TRDJ1 | TRDV1 | 21 | . | . | TGTGCTCTTGGGGGACTGGTACGTCCCCTCTTGGGGGTTAGCTACACCGATAAACTCATCTTT | CALGGLVRPLLGVSYTDKLIF
TRDJ1 | TRDV1 | 17 | . | . | TGTGCTCTTGGGGAACTTAACGGGCGTGGTGGAACCGATAAACTCATCTTT | CALGELNGRGGTDKLIF
TRDJ1 | TRDV1 | 18 | . | TRDD3 | TGTGCTCTTGGGGAACTTCTGGATCCTCCGGGGATACGTTGTAAACTCATCTTT | CALGELLDPPGIRCKLIF
TRDJ1 | TRDV1 | 18 | . | . | TGTGCTCTTGGGGAAACCCCCCGACTACTGAAGTACACCGATAAACTCATCTTT | CALGETPRLLKYTDKLIF
TRDJ1 | TRDV1 | 18 | few | TRDD3 | TGTGCTCTTGGGGAAGTCGCTTCCTACTGGGGGATACGAGGCCAACTCATCTTT | CALGEVASYWGIRGQLIF
TRDJ1 | TRDV1 | 18 | . | TRDD3 | TGTGCTCTTGGTGTCGCTTTAGGGGGATACGGGTACACCGATAAACTCATCTTT | CALGVALGGYGYTDKLIF
TRDJ1 | TRDV1 | 14 | . | . | TGTGCTCTTGGGGAAAGAGGTCTAACCGATAAACTCATCTTT | CALGERGLTDKLIF
TRDJ1 | TRDV1 | 21 | . | TRDD3 | TGTGCTCTTGGGGAACTAGTCGGTTTCCTACTACTGGGGGAGGCCACCGATAAACTCATCTTT | CALGELVGFLLLGEATDKLIF
TRDJ1 | TRDV1 | 19 | few | TRDD3 | TGTGCTCTTGGGGAACTGATTATGGGGGATACGCCGTACACCGATAAACTCATCTTT | CALGELIMGDTPYTDKLIF
TRDJ1 | TRDV1 | 16 | few | . | TGTGCTCTTGGGGAACTTATGGCTGTGCACACCGATAAACTCATCTTT | CALGELMAVHTDKLIF
TRDJ1 | TRDV1 | 16 | few | TRDD3 | TGTGCTCTTGGGGAAAAGCCTGGGGGATACACCGATAAACTCATCTTT | CALGEKPGGYTDKLIF
TRDJ1 | TRDV1 | 16 | few | . | TGTGCTCTTGGGGAATGGTGGGGTGCCTATACCGATAAACTCATCTTT | CALGEWWGAYTDKLIF
TRDJ1 | TRDV1 | 18 | few | TRDD3 | TGTGCTCTTGGGGAAGGGACTCCGTACTGGGGGATCATAATTAAACTCATCTTT | CALGEGTPYWGIIIKLIF
TRDJ1 | TRDV1 | 21 | few | TRDD3 | TGTGCTCTTGGGGACCCACCATACCATACGAAGGGGGGATACGTATCCGATAAACTCATCTTT | CALGDPPYHTKGGYVSDKLIF
TRDJ1 | TRDV1 | 21 | few | . | TGTGCTCTTGGGGAACCCGATACTTCCCCTCGGAGGGGTCCAGCCACCGATAAACTCATCTTT | CALGEPDTSPRRGPATDKLIF
TRDJ2 | TRDV1 | 24 | few | TRDD3 | TGTGCTCTTGGGGTCACACCTTCCTACTTACGCCTTGGGGGATACGACTCTTTGACAGCACAACTCTTCTTT | CALGVTPSYLRLGGYDSLTAQLFF
TRDJ1 | TRDV1 | 20 | . | TRDD3 | TGTGCTCTTGGGAATATTTCCTGGGGGATACCCATATTCTGCACCGATAAACTCATCTTT | CALGNISWGIPIFCTDKLIF
TRDJ1 | TRDV1 | 21 | few | TRDD3 | TGTGCTCTTGGGGAACGATCCGGCCCCTTGGGGGATACGCGATACACCGATAAACTCATCTTT | CALGERSGPLGDTRYTDKLIF
TRDJ1 | TRDV1 | 21 | . | TRDD3 | TGTGCTCTTGGGCCATACTTCCTAACTGGGGGACGTCTTAAGTACACCGATAAACTCATCTTT | CALGPYFLTGGRLKYTDKLIF
TRDJ1 | TRDV1 | 18 | few | TRDD3 | TGTGCTCTTGGGATAGACCCCGGGGGATACGTTCGTCCCGATAAACTCATCTTT | CALGIDPGGYVRPDKLIF
TRDJ1 | TRDV1 | 23 | . | TRDD3 | TGTGCTCTTGGCATCTTCACGCCCCTACTATCGTCTGGGGGAGACAGTTACACCGATAAACTCATCTTT | CALGIFTPLLSSGGDSYTDKLIF
TRDJ1 | TRDV1 | 17 | . | . | TGTGCTCTGGGGCCTTCCTATAACGGGGGGATAGGAGATAAACTCATCTTT | CALGPSYNGGIGDKLIF
TRDJ1 | TRDV1 | 12 | few | TRDD3 | TGTGCTCTTGGGGAGCTGGGGGATAGACTCATCTTT | CALGELGDRLIF
TRDJ1 | TRDV1 | 14 | . | . | TGTGCTCTTGGGGAAGGCGGGGTTACCGATAAACTCATCTTT | CALGEGGVTDKLIF
TRDJ1 | TRDV1 | 19 | . | . | TGTGCTCTTGGGGGCCCCCTTCGTGGGGGGGAAGAGTACACCGATAAACTCATCTTT | CALGGPLRGGEEYTDKLIF
TRDJ1 | TRDV2 | 17 | medium-sized | TRDD3 | TGTGCCTGTGACACCTACGACTGGGGGATACACACCGATAAACTCATCTTT | CACDTYDWGIHTDKLIF
TRDJ1 | TRDV1 | 22 | . | . | TGTGCTCTTGGGGAACGATCCCCCCCATGGACCCCTCGGGGGTCCCGTGCCGATAAACTCATCTTT | CALGERSPPWTPRGSRADKLIF
TRDJ1 | TRDV1 | 18 | . | . | TGTGCTCTTGGGGGCGAACGACCGGTGGAGGGGAGGGCCGATAAACTCATCTTT | CALGGERPVEGRADKLIF
TRDJ1 | TRDV1 | 19 | . | TRDD3 | TGTGCTCTTGGGGAACCTTCCTTCAGGCTGGGGGATACTTCCGATAAACTCATCTTT | CALGEPSFRLGDTSDKLIF
TRDJ1 | TRDV1 | 17 | . | TRDD3 | TGTGCTCTTGGGGAACGAGGTGGGGGATCAATAGCGCACAAACTCATCTTT | CALGERGGGSIAHKLIF
TRDJ1 | TRDV1 | 16 | . | . | TGTGCTCTTGGGGAACCGACTGGGTGGGACACCGATAAACTCATCTTT | CALGEPTGWDTDKLIF
TRDJ1 | TRDV1 | 17 | . | TRDD3 | TGTGCTCTTGGGGCCCTTCGGACTGGGGGCTACACCGATAAACTCATCTTT | CALGALRTGGYTDKLIF
TRDJ1 | TRDV2 | 15 | . | TRDD3 | TGTGCCCGTGGGGACTGGGGGCTATACACCGATAAACTCATCTTT | CARGDWGLYTDKLIF
TRDJ1 | TRDV1 | 19 | few | . | TGTGCTCTTGGGGAACTCCCTTCTTCGTACTGGGAGATCACCGATAAACTCATCTTT | CALGELPSSYWEITDKLIF
TRDJ1 | TRDV1 | 22 | . | TRDD2 | TGTGCTCTTGGGGATTCCTTCCTACCGGGGGGTTTGCCTGAGAGTATCACCGATAAACTCATCTTT | CALGDSFLPGGLPESITDKLIF
TRDJ1 | TRDV1 | 20 | . | TRDD3 | TGTGCTCTTGGGGGGAGCCTAGGACTGGGGGATAGGGGAGACACCGATAAACTCATCTTT | CALGGSLGLGDRGDTDKLIF
TRDJ1 | TRDV1 | 17 | few | TRDD3 | TGTGCTCTTGGGGAAATACGTCCCTGGGGGATAACCGATAAACTCATCTTT | CALGEIRPWGITDKLIF
TRDJ3 | TRDV2 | 20 | medium-sized | TRDD3 | TGTGCCTGTGACCTGTACTGGGGGATATACAGCTCCTGGGACACCCGACAGATGTTTTTC | CACDLYWGIYSSWDTRQMFF
TRDJ1 | TRDV1 | 16 | few | . | TGTGCTCTTGGGGAACGCTGGGGACCCCGTACCGATAAACTCATCTTT | CALGERWGPRTDKLIF
TRDJ1 | TRDV1 | 14 | . | TRDD3 | TGTGCTCTTGGGGAAGGATGGGGGATAAGAGGACTCATCTTT | CALGEGWGIRGLIF
TRDJ1 | TRDV1 | 16 | few | . | TGTGCTCTTAGGGAACTTGGGGGGCTGTACACCGATAAACTCATCTTT | CALRELGGLYTDKLIF
TRDJ1 | TRDV1 | 13 | . | . | TGTGCTCTTGGGGCCACTTCGATACTAAGACTCATCTTT | CALGATSILRLIF
TRDJ1 | TRDV1 | 19 | few | TRDD3 | TGTGCTCTTGGGGAAGTCGCATCTGAGGGGATACGCGGCACCGATAAACTCATCTTT | CALGEVASEGIRGTDKLIF
TRDJ1 | TRDV1 | 25 | . | TRDD3 | TGTGCTCTTAGGGTTAAGGGGATTCCCCGAGACTGTACTGGGGGATACCGAAATTACACCGATAAACTCATCTTT | CALRVKGIPRDCTGGYRNYTDKLIF
TRDJ1 | TRDV1 | 18 | few | TRDD3 | TGTGCTCTTGGGGAACTCCTTACTGGGGGATCCATCACCGATAAACTCATCTTT | CALGELLTGGSITDKLIF